This T cell receptor (beta chain) was profiled in a study of T cells in Graves' hyperthyroidism and ophthalmopathy. Amplification yielded TCR beta CDR3 regions, with RNA transcripts as the source. Researchers ran a first-round RT-PCR on the TCR CDR3 using the HTBI primer set. TCRdb called the multiplex PCR reads again in MiXCR, with one record for every CDR3 protein. Of under 350,000 distinct CDR3 sequences listed, about a sixth are singletons. PBMCs came from 7.5 to 10 ml fresh peripheral blood. This clonotype was detected many times. This CDR3 has 14 amino acids. Trimming left V 3 bases short and J 5 bases short, with 13 bases between.

Sequenced input: blood. This sequence joins TRBV12-3 or TRBV12-4 and TRBJ2-5; D unresolved. The clonotype was recovered from a woman aged 55-69 years with Graves' ophthalmopathy. CDR3 coding DNA: TGTGCCAGCAGTTTCGGGCCCACGAGGGAGACCCAGTACTTC. Residues: CASSFGPTRETQYF.